This T cell receptor (beta chain) is from a study of blood T cell repertoires in COVID-19. TCRdb keeps only in-frame clones here, not all; method: immunoSEQ multiplex PCR. The table includes about 370,000 clones, 85% to 90% detected once. The CDR3 spans 15 residues. Germline V CDR1 and CDR2: SGHRS, YFSETQ. V was trimmed by 0 bases and J by 0 bases, leaving 9 bases between them. This chain links TRBV5-1 with TRBJ1-2; a possible D gene is TRBD1 (5 bases). The TCR was taken from a man aged 18 to 29 who had recovered from COVID-19. Source material: PBMCs or T cells enriched from blood (not recorded which). In DNA form, the CDR3 reads TGCGCCAGCAGCTTGGCGACAGTAGCTAACTATGGCTACACCTTC. Protein product: CASSLATVANYGYTF.